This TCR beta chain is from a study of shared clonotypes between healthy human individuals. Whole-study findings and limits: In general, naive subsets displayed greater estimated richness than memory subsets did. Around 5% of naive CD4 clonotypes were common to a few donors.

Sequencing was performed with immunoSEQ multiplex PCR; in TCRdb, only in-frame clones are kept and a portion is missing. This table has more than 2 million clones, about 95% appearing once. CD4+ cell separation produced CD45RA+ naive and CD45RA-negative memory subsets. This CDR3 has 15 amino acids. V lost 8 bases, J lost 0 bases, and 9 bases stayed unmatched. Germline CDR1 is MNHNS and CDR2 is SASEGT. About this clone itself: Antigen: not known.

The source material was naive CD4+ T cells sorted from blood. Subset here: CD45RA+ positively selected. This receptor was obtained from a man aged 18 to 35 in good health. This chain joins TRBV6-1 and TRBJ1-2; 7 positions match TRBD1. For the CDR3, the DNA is TGTGCCAGCGGGGGGACAGTAAGTGCTAACTATGGCTACACCTTC. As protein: CASGGTVSANYGYTF.